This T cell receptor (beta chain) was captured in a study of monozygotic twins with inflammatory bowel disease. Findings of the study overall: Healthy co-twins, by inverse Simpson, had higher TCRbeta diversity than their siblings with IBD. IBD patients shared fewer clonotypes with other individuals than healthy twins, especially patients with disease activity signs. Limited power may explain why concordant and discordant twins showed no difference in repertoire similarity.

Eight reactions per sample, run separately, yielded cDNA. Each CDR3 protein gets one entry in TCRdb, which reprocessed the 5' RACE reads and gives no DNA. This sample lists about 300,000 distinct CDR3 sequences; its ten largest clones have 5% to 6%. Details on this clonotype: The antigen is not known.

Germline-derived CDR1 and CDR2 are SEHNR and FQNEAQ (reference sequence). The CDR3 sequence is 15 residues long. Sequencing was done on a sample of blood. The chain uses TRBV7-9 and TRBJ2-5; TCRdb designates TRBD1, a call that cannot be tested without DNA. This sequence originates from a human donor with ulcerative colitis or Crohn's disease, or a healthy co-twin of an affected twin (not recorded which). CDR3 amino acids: CASSHRDREQETQYF.